The 20 T cell receptor beta chains in this list originate from one sample, sequenced in a study of chemoradiotherapy in HPV16-positive cancers. TCRdb's table, derived via immunoSEQ multiplex PCR, lists solely in-frame clones and lacks some. The sample has 4,000 or so clones, 70% to 80% seen once. Here the sequenced sample was tumor tissue, taken from a patient who underwent chemoradiotherapy. Receptors were obtained from a human donor with HPV-associated anogenital cancer.

The chain employs TRBV14 and TRBJ2-7; 8 bases map to TRBD1. In germline, CDR1 is SGHDN, CDR2 FVKESK. Trimming took 3 bases from V and 1 from J; bases not matched to a gene: 8. The CDR3 loop spans 16 amino acids. CDR3 nucleotide sequence: TGTGCCAGCAGCCAGACTCCGGGACAGGTTTCCTACGAGCAGTACTTC. Its translation is CASSQTPGQVSYEQYF.

This chain uses TRBV4-1 with TRBJ1-5, with a tentative D call TRBD1 (6 bases). With 3 bases removed from V and 1 base from J, the gap between germline ends came to 16 bases. Germline CDR1 reads MGHRA; CDR2 reads YSYEKL. The CDR3 sequence is 17 residues long. The CDR3, as DNA: TGCGCCAGCAGCCAGCCAGGAAAGGGGGAGAGCAATCAGCCCCAGCATTTT. It is translated as CASSQPGKGESNQPQHF.

The V gene is TRBV6-1, the J gene TRBJ2-5; D is unclear. Germline V lookup: CDR1 MNHNS, CDR2 SASEGT. This CDR3 region has 12 residues. With 8 bases removed from V and 2 bases from J, the gap between germline ends came to 9 bases. The CDR3 region has the DNA TGTGCCAGCTCTGAAGAACAAGAGACCCAGTACTTC. It codes for CASSEEQETQYF.

This clone was found once. This chain connects TRBV18 to TRBJ1-1; D gene ambiguous. Germline V gene data show CDR1 as KGHSH and CDR2 as LQKENI. This CDR3 is 14 amino acids long. V was pared by 1 base and J by 4 bases, with 10 bases between. The CDR3 is CASSPQGRITEAFF. Written as DNA, the CDR3 is TGTGCCAGCTCACCACAGGGAAGGATCACTGAAGCTTTCTTT.

The J gene is TRBJ1-2, the V gene TRBV10-1, with no clear D. In germline, CDR1 is WNHNN, CDR2 SYGVQD (reference sequence). The CDR3 is made up of 11 amino acids. Between the trimmed V and J ends, which lost 6 bases and 6 bases, there was a span of 8 bases. The CDR3 DNA follows: TGCGCCAGCAGGGGCGGGGATGGCTACACCTTC. Translation gives CASRGGDGYTF.

This clone came up a few times. This chain joins TRBV11-3 and TRBJ2-1, with D perhaps given as TRBD1 or TRBD2 (6 bases each). This CDR3 region has 16 residues. Trimming left V 5 bases short and J 4 bases short, with 18 bases between. Germline CDR1 is SGHNT and CDR2 is YENEEA. DNA for the CDR3: TGTGCCAGCAGCCAGAGGGGGGCCCCCCTTTACAATGAGCAGTTCTTC. This translates into CASSQRGAPLYNEQFF.

The chain has TRBV5-1 and TRBJ2-2; D possibly matches TRBD1 or TRBD2 (5 bases each). The CDR3 sequence is 15 residues long. In germline, CDR1 is SGHRS, CDR2 YFSETQ. The ends were cut back, 0 bases at V and 4 bases at J, with 10 bases in the middle. In DNA form, the CDR3 reads TGCGCCAGCAGCTTGGGAGGGGCGCCCACCGGGGAGCTGTTTTTT. It encodes CASSLGGAPTGELFF.

The V call is TRBV5-1, the J call TRBJ2-5, with TRBD2 identical over 8 bases. Losses at the gene ends were 4 bases for V and 3 bases for J; bases not matched to a gene: 8. The CDR3 covers 15 residues. Germline V lookup: CDR1 SGHRS, CDR2 YFSETQ. The CDR3 region is CASSHTSGSEETQYF. The CDR3 bases are TGCGCCAGCAGCCACACTAGCGGCTCAGAAGAGACCCAGTACTTC.

As regards this clone: The junction departs from germline at one end; a sequencing error may be responsible. The chain has TRBV7-7 and TRBJ2-5; D may match TRBD1 or TRBD2 (5 bases each). This CDR3 is 12 amino acids long. Germline CDR1 is SSHAT and CDR2 is FNYEAQ (reference sequence). CDR3 in DNA: TGTGCTAGCAGCCCGGGACCAGGGACCCAGTACTTC. Translating gives CASSPGPGTQYF.

J is TRBJ1-2 and V is TRBV7-8; unclear D gene. Trimming cost V 2 bases and J 6 bases, with 16 bases left between them. This CDR3 has 15 residues. Germline V lookup: CDR1 SGHVS, CDR2 FQNEAQ. The CDR3 DNA follows: TGTGCCAGCAGCTTATCCCCCGCACCCGCGGATGGCTACACCTTC. It codes for CASSLSPAPADGYTF.

In its sample, this clone was seen once. The rearrangement joins TRBV6-5 to TRBJ1-5; TRBD1 aligns across 9 bases. CDR3 length: 14 amino acids. J lost 5 bases, V lost 5 bases, and 4 bases had no gene match. Germline V gene lookup returns CDR1 MNHEY and CDR2 SVGAGI. The DNA for the CDR3 is TGTGCCAGCAGTCTCGGACAGGGGCATCAGCCCCAGCATTTT. Protein product: CASSLGQGHQPQHF.

The chain recombines TRBV27 with TRBJ2-5; 12 bases are a match to TRBD2. The V and J ends lost 4 bases and 4 bases, in that order; junction bases with no gene match: 7. The CDR3 totals 16 residues. Germline V lookup: CDR1 MNHEY, CDR2 SMNVEV (reference sequence). The CDR3 here is CASSSWTSGARETQYF. The CDR3 DNA reads TGTGCCAGCAGTTCTTGGACTAGCGGGGCTCGAGAGACCCAGTACTTC.

V and J are TRBV28 and TRBJ1-1; 9 nucleotides agree with TRBD1. The germline V gene has CDR1 MDHEN and CDR2 SYDVKM. The CDR3 loop spans 14 amino acids. V lost 5 bases and J lost 4; bases outside the gene matches: 5. CDR3 coding DNA: TGTGCCAGCAGTACGACAGGGGGTAGCACTGAAGCTTTCTTT. This codes for CASSTTGGSTEAFF.

The chain has TRBV7-2 and TRBJ1-3; no clear D gene. CDR1 and CDR2 (germline): SGHTA, FQGNSA. V lost 5 bases and J lost 0, with 8 bases in between. This CDR3 has 14 residues. DNA of the CDR3: TGTGCCAGCAGCAAGGGCCTCTCTGGAAACACCATATATTTT. It yields the protein CASSKGLSGNTIYF.

The gene calls are TRBV10-1 and TRBJ2-1, with TRBD2 matching over 8 bases. CDR1 and CDR2 from the germline V gene are WNHNN and SYGVQD (reference sequence). The CDR3 consists of 14 residues. V was pared by 3 bases and J by 7 bases, with 5 bases of the junction left unmatched. CDR3 coding DNA: TGCGCCAGCAGTGAAGGGACTAGTTGGAATGAGCAGTTCTTC. It yields the protein CASSEGTSWNEQFF.

V is TRBV7-3 and J is TRBJ1-5; TRBD1 agrees at 10 bases. The CDR3 totals 15 residues. The ends lost 0 bases at V and 9 bases at J; junction bases unmatched: 5. CDR1 is SGHTA, CDR2 FQGTGA, per germline. CDR3 sequence reads: CASSLTGTGDWPQHF. DNA of the CDR3: TGTGCCAGCAGCTTAACCGGGACAGGGGATTGGCCCCAGCATTTT.

This clone was recorded once. CDR3 sequence (DNA): TGTGCCAGCAGTTATATGTTTGGAGGGGCTGAAGCTTTCTTT. Translating it yields CASSYMFGGAEAFF. This chain joins TRBV6-5 and TRBJ1-1; D might be TRBD1 (5 bases). Germline CDR1 reads MNHEY; CDR2 reads SVGAGI. This CDR3 has 14 residues. Trimming took off 3 bases at V and 6 bases at J, with 14 bases between the two ends.

This chain links TRBV14 with TRBJ2-7; D ambiguous. CDR1 is SGHDN and CDR2 is FVKESK in the germline V gene. This CDR3 contains 12 residues. The germline V and J ends were trimmed by 3 bases and 6 bases, with 9 bases remaining between them. CDR3 residues: CASSHSRAEQYF. CDR3 sequence (DNA): TGTGCCAGCAGCCACTCCCGGGCCGAGCAGTACTTC. The whole variable domain, remainder taken from reference TRBV14 and TRBJ2-7, is EAGVTQFPSHSVIEKGQTVTLRCDPISGHDNLYWYRRVMGKEIKFLLHFVKESKQDESGMPNNRFLAERTGGTYSTLKVQPAELEDSGVYFCASSHSRAEQYFGPGTRLTVT.

The CDR3 spells CASSPEQGYSYEQYF. The CDR3 nucleotides read TGTGCCAGCAGCCCGGAACAGGGATACTCCTACGAGCAGTACTTC. The rearrangement links TRBV7-9 to TRBJ2-7; TRBD1 is a possible D gene (6 bases). The germline CDR1 and CDR2 sequences are SEHNR and FQNEAQ (reference sequence). The ends were cut back, 5 bases at V and 0 bases at J, with 14 bases in the middle. The CDR3 extends over 15 amino acids.

CDR3 residues: CASSIREDTEAFF. In DNA, the CDR3 is TGTGCCAGTAGTATTAGGGAGGACACTGAAGCTTTCTTT. This chain joins TRBV19 and TRBJ1-1; D is ambiguous. Germline assignment: CDR1 LNHDA and CDR2 SQIVND (reference sequence). V was trimmed by 3 bases and J by 3 bases, leaving 8 bases between them. The CDR3 extends over 13 amino acids.